A selection of T cell receptor beta chains follows, all from one sample in a study of early T cells in non-severe SARS-CoV-2 infection. TCRdb processed the 5' RACE reads anew with MiXCR; each CDR3 protein has one entry. The sample lists 50,000 to 70,000 distinct CDR3 sequences, 14% to 15% seen once, with about 9% in the top ten. Specimen: whole blood, collected at baseline. Source of these receptors: an adult who was a healthcare worker with PCR-confirmed SARS-CoV-2 infection or an uninfected control (not recorded which). Both conserved end residues are part of each CDR3. Fields, in order: clone size, J gene, V gene, D gene, CDR3 protein, CDR3 DNA. The D gene is left open where the match is weak. Clone size appears in some rows only: once, few, many, or a class for an expanded clone.

clone_size: few
j_call: TRBJ2-7
v_call: TRBV27
d_call: -
cdr3_aa: CASSLRTPGPLGPYEQYF
cdr3_nt: TGTGCCAGCAGCCTTAGAACCCCGGGACCTTTGGGGCCCTACGAGCAGTACTTC

clone_size: -
j_call: TRBJ2-2
v_call: TRBV5-1
d_call: -
cdr3_aa: CASSEISGNTGELFF
cdr3_nt: TGCGCCAGCAGCGAGATTAGCGGGAACACCGGGGAGCTGTTTTTT

clone_size: -
j_call: TRBJ1-1
v_call: TRBV12-3/TRBV12-4
d_call: -
cdr3_aa: CASNGTWSTEAFF
cdr3_nt: TGTGCCAGCAACGGGACATGGAGCACTGAAGCTTTCTTT

clone_size: -
j_call: TRBJ1-1
v_call: TRBV9
d_call: TRBD1
cdr3_aa: CASSVGGGRENTEAFF
cdr3_nt: TGTGCCAGCAGCGTAGGAGGGGGCAGAGAGAACACTGAAGCTTTCTTT

clone_size: -
j_call: TRBJ1-2
v_call: TRBV12-3/TRBV12-4
d_call: -
cdr3_aa: CASSPPTVHTF
cdr3_nt: TGTGCCAGCAGTCCCCCCACAGTTCACACCTTC

clone_size: -
j_call: TRBJ2-3
v_call: TRBV11-2
d_call: -
cdr3_aa: CASSRTLILSTDTQYF
cdr3_nt: TGTGCCAGCAGCCGGACCCTGATTCTTTCCACAGATACGCAGTATTTT

clone_size: few
j_call: TRBJ1-2
v_call: TRBV7-8
d_call: -
cdr3_aa: CASSLPAQGSYGYTF
cdr3_nt: TGTGCCAGCAGCTTACCCGCCCAGGGGAGCTATGGCTACACCTTC

clone_size: few
j_call: TRBJ2-7
v_call: TRBV18
d_call: -
cdr3_aa: CASSIIRDEQYF
cdr3_nt: TGTGCCAGCTCCATTATCCGGGACGAGCAGTACTTC

clone_size: -
j_call: TRBJ1-4
v_call: TRBV20-1
d_call: -
cdr3_aa: CSASQPWGEKLFF
cdr3_nt: TGCAGTGCTAGTCAACCCTGGGGGGAAAAACTGTTTTTT

clone_size: few
j_call: TRBJ2-7
v_call: TRBV28
d_call: TRBD1
cdr3_aa: CASSRTGGLSYEQYF
cdr3_nt: TGTGCCAGCAGCCGGACAGGGGGATTGTCCTACGAGCAGTACTTC

clone_size: few
j_call: TRBJ1-5
v_call: TRBV7-9
d_call: TRBD1
cdr3_aa: CASSKGQATYSNQPQHF
cdr3_nt: TGTGCCAGCAGCAAGGGACAGGCCACCTATAGCAATCAGCCCCAGCATTTT

clone_size: few
j_call: TRBJ1-2
v_call: TRBV18
d_call: -
cdr3_aa: CASSPGSGADYGYTF
cdr3_nt: TGTGCCAGCTCACCAGGTTCGGGGGCTGACTATGGCTACACCTTC

clone_size: -
j_call: TRBJ1-2
v_call: TRBV10-2
d_call: -
cdr3_aa: CASALELSYGYTF
cdr3_nt: TGCGCCAGCGCTCTAGAGTTATCCTATGGCTACACCTTC

clone_size: many
j_call: TRBJ2-3
v_call: TRBV5-8
d_call: TRBD2
cdr3_aa: CASSLFSGLPSQYF
cdr3_nt: TGTGCCAGCAGCTTGTTTAGCGGGCTACCCTCGCAGTATTTT

clone_size: -
j_call: TRBJ1-1
v_call: TRBV18
d_call: -
cdr3_aa: CASSPQKQGLEAFF
cdr3_nt: TGTGCCAGCTCACCACAAAAACAGGGTTTAGAAGCTTTCTTT

clone_size: many
j_call: TRBJ2-3
v_call: TRBV12-5
d_call: -
cdr3_aa: CASGPGEVSDTQYF
cdr3_nt: TGTGCTAGTGGCCCCGGGGAGGTTTCAGATACGCAGTATTTT

clone_size: -
j_call: TRBJ1-2
v_call: TRBV5-1
d_call: TRBD1
cdr3_aa: CASSPGQGAGGYTF
cdr3_nt: TGCGCCAGCAGCCCGGGACAGGGGGCAGGAGGCTACACCTTC

clone_size: -
j_call: TRBJ2-6
v_call: TRBV27
d_call: -
cdr3_aa: CASSLRALTGANVLTF
cdr3_nt: TGTGCCAGCAGTTTGCGAGCTCTGACTGGGGCCAACGTCCTGACTTTC

clone_size: -
j_call: TRBJ2-1
v_call: TRBV20-1
d_call: -
cdr3_aa: CSARVSRSSNEQFF
cdr3_nt: TGCAGTGCTAGAGTTTCACGGAGTTCCAATGAGCAGTTCTTC

clone_size: few
j_call: TRBJ2-7
v_call: TRBV5-1
d_call: TRBD1
cdr3_aa: CASSLGQGSSSYEQYF
cdr3_nt: TGCGCCAGCAGCTTGGGACAGGGCTCAAGCTCCTACGAGCAGTACTTC

clone_size: few
j_call: TRBJ2-5
v_call: TRBV5-1
d_call: -
cdr3_aa: CASSLGLAGETQYF
cdr3_nt: TGCGCCAGCAGCTTGGGTCTAGCTGGTGAGACCCAGTACTTC

clone_size: few
j_call: TRBJ1-2
v_call: TRBV19
d_call: -
cdr3_aa: CARSWGIQGNGYTF
cdr3_nt: TGTGCCAGAAGTTGGGGGATTCAGGGGAATGGCTACACCTTC

clone_size: many
j_call: TRBJ2-5
v_call: TRBV3-1
d_call: -
cdr3_aa: CASSRQTQETQYF
cdr3_nt: TGTGCCAGCAGCCGACAGACTCAAGAGACCCAGTACTTC

clone_size: few
j_call: TRBJ1-6
v_call: TRBV20-1
d_call: TRBD1
cdr3_aa: CSARGTGGGPYNSPLHF
cdr3_nt: TGCAGTGCTAGAGGCACAGGGGGTGGACCGTATAATTCACCCCTCCACTTT

clone_size: -
j_call: TRBJ2-7
v_call: TRBV15
d_call: -
cdr3_aa: CATSRRRTYEQYF
cdr3_nt: TGTGCCACCAGCAGAAGGCGGACTTACGAGCAGTACTTC

clone_size: few
j_call: TRBJ2-1
v_call: TRBV7-3
d_call: TRBD2
cdr3_aa: CASSQTSGGDNEQFF
cdr3_nt: TGTGCCAGCAGCCAGACTAGCGGCGGGGACAATGAGCAGTTCTTC

clone_size: few
j_call: TRBJ2-3
v_call: TRBV20-1
d_call: -
cdr3_aa: CSARDRVRWSNPSTDTQYF
cdr3_nt: TGCAGTGCTAGAGATCGGGTTAGGTGGTCTAACCCTAGCACAGATACGCAGTATTTT

clone_size: few
j_call: TRBJ1-1
v_call: TRBV12-3/TRBV12-4
d_call: -
cdr3_aa: CASSLMGNTEAFF
cdr3_nt: TGTGCCAGCAGTTTAATGGGGAACACTGAAGCTTTCTTT

clone_size: -
j_call: TRBJ2-2
v_call: TRBV6-4
d_call: -
cdr3_aa: CASSDREATRTPGSCFF
cdr3_nt: -

clone_size: -
j_call: TRBJ2-1
v_call: TRBV20-1
d_call: TRBD2
cdr3_aa: CSALTGTSGLQFF
cdr3_nt: TGCAGTGCTTTGACCGGGACTAGCGGGCTGCAGTTCTTC

clone_size: few
j_call: TRBJ2-5
v_call: TRBV4-2
d_call: -
cdr3_aa: CASSQGVGETQYF
cdr3_nt: TGTGCCAGCAGCCAAGGAGTAGGTGAGACCCAGTACTTC

clone_size: few
j_call: TRBJ2-1
v_call: TRBV24-1
d_call: TRBD2
cdr3_aa: CATSETSGAGVEQFF
cdr3_nt: TGTGCCACCAGTGAAACTAGCGGGGCGGGCGTAGAGCAGTTCTTC

clone_size: -
j_call: TRBJ2-1
v_call: TRBV7-7
d_call: -
cdr3_aa: CASSEGVSFRNEQFF
cdr3_nt: TGTGCTAGCAGCGAGGGGGTTTCCTTCCGCAATGAGCAGTTCTTC

clone_size: many
j_call: TRBJ1-2
v_call: TRBV5-1
d_call: TRBD1
cdr3_aa: CASSLGVTGNHGYTF
cdr3_nt: TGCGCCAGCAGCTTGGGGGTGACAGGGAACCATGGCTACACCTTC

clone_size: -
j_call: TRBJ2-1
v_call: TRBV19
d_call: -
cdr3_aa: CASSRPRTAYNEQFF
cdr3_nt: TGTGCCAGTAGCCGCCCCCGGACAGCTTACAATGAGCAGTTCTTC

clone_size: few
j_call: TRBJ1-3
v_call: TRBV3-1
d_call: -
cdr3_aa: CASSNPGRRSGGNTIYF
cdr3_nt: TGTGCCAGCAGCAATCCGGGACGGCGGAGTGGAGGAAACACCATATATTTT

clone_size: few
j_call: TRBJ2-1
v_call: TRBV5-4
d_call: -
cdr3_aa: CASSLPGRSGARQFF
cdr3_nt: TGTGCCAGCAGTTTACCGGGACGGAGTGGGGCGCGGCAGTTCTTC

clone_size: few
j_call: TRBJ2-5
v_call: TRBV27
d_call: -
cdr3_aa: CASSFGGEETQYF
cdr3_nt: TGTGCCAGCAGTTTTGGAGGGGAAGAGACCCAGTACTTC

clone_size: -
j_call: TRBJ2-1
v_call: TRBV6-1
d_call: TRBD2
cdr3_aa: CASSEASTSGNYNEQFF
cdr3_nt: TGTGCCAGCAGTGAAGCCTCGACTAGCGGAAATTACAATGAGCAGTTCTTC

clone_size: few
j_call: TRBJ2-1
v_call: TRBV2
d_call: TRBD2
cdr3_aa: CASKVAGGTNEQFF
cdr3_nt: TGTGCCAGCAAAGTAGCGGGAGGAACCAATGAGCAGTTCTTC

clone_size: few
j_call: TRBJ1-5
v_call: TRBV20-1
d_call: TRBD1
cdr3_aa: CSARAGQGNQPQHF
cdr3_nt: TGCAGTGCTAGGGCAGGACAGGGCAATCAGCCCCAGCATTTT

clone_size: -
j_call: TRBJ2-3
v_call: TRBV4-2
d_call: TRBD2
cdr3_aa: CASSQGLAGGPGTDTQYF
cdr3_nt: TGTGCCAGCAGCCAAGGGCTAGCGGGGGGGCCAGGCACAGATACGCAGTATTTT

clone_size: -
j_call: TRBJ2-3
v_call: TRBV29-1
d_call: -
cdr3_aa: CSALGLSYTDTQYF
cdr3_nt: TGCAGCGCCCTCGGACTGTCTTACACAGATACGCAGTATTTT

clone_size: many
j_call: TRBJ2-3
v_call: TRBV6-4
d_call: -
cdr3_aa: CASSDSLGTGSDTQYF
cdr3_nt: TGTGCCAGCAGTGACTCGCTGGGGACTGGCTCAGATACGCAGTATTTT

clone_size: many
j_call: TRBJ1-5
v_call: TRBV6-6
d_call: -
cdr3_aa: CASSYMAGETGNQPQHF
cdr3_nt: TGTGCCAGCAGTTACATGGCGGGGGAAACTGGCAATCAGCCCCAGCATTTT

clone_size: few
j_call: TRBJ1-1
v_call: TRBV5-6
d_call: -
cdr3_aa: CASSLVWQGATEAFF
cdr3_nt: TGTGCCAGCAGCTTGGTTTGGCAGGGCGCCACTGAAGCTTTCTTT

clone_size: few
j_call: TRBJ2-5
v_call: TRBV10-3
d_call: -
cdr3_aa: CAISERSGETQYF
cdr3_nt: TGTGCCATCAGTGAAAGAAGCGGAGAGACCCAGTACTTC

clone_size: many
j_call: TRBJ2-4
v_call: TRBV20-1
d_call: -
cdr3_aa: CSARDNYQGGVANIQYF
cdr3_nt: TGCAGTGCTAGAGATAACTATCAGGGGGGAGTCGCAAACATTCAGTACTTC

clone_size: few
j_call: TRBJ1-2
v_call: TRBV7-9
d_call: -
cdr3_aa: CASSLLNTISNYGYTF
cdr3_nt: TGTGCCAGCAGCCTCCTGAACACAATTTCTAACTATGGCTACACCTTC

clone_size: few
j_call: TRBJ2-1
v_call: TRBV5-1
d_call: -
cdr3_aa: CASSLARGRAEQFF
cdr3_nt: TGCGCCAGCAGCTTGGCGAGGGGGAGAGCGGAGCAGTTCTTC

clone_size: few
j_call: TRBJ1-5
v_call: TRBV6-1
d_call: -
cdr3_aa: CASSEDSLVGNQPQHF
cdr3_nt: TGTGCCAGCAGTGAAGACTCTTTGGTGGGCAATCAGCCCCAGCATTTT

clone_size: few
j_call: TRBJ2-3
v_call: TRBV6-5
d_call: -
cdr3_aa: CASQPSRGMDTQYF
cdr3_nt: TGTGCCAGCCAACCCTCCCGGGGAATGGATACGCAGTATTTT

clone_size: few
j_call: TRBJ1-2
v_call: TRBV20-1
d_call: -
cdr3_aa: CSARDVRDYGYTF
cdr3_nt: TGCAGTGCTAGAGATGTCAGGGACTATGGCTACACCTTC

clone_size: many
j_call: TRBJ2-5
v_call: TRBV7-2
d_call: -
cdr3_aa: CASSLDRGTNYQETQYF
cdr3_nt: TGTGCCAGCAGCTTAGATCGCGGGACCAACTATCAAGAGACCCAGTACTTC

clone_size: many
j_call: TRBJ2-2
v_call: TRBV10-3
d_call: TRBD2
cdr3_aa: CAISYSGGNTGELFF
cdr3_nt: TGTGCCATCAGCTATAGCGGGGGGAACACCGGGGAGCTGTTTTTT

clone_size: -
j_call: TRBJ2-2
v_call: TRBV19
d_call: -
cdr3_aa: CASSLDGQNTGELFF
cdr3_nt: TGTGCCAGTAGTCTCGACGGACAGAACACCGGGGAGCTGTTTTTT

clone_size: few
j_call: TRBJ2-3
v_call: TRBV5-4
d_call: TRBD2
cdr3_aa: CASSAGLGSTDTQYF
cdr3_nt: TGTGCCAGCAGCGCGGGACTAGGTAGCACAGATACGCAGTATTTT

clone_size: -
j_call: TRBJ2-7
v_call: TRBV4-2
d_call: -
cdr3_aa: CASSQGGSGLAYEQYF
cdr3_nt: TGTGCCAGCAGCCAAGGGGGCAGCGGGCTAGCCTACGAGCAGTACTTC

clone_size: few
j_call: TRBJ1-6
v_call: TRBV6-5
d_call: TRBD1
cdr3_aa: CASRPRRTGGPYNSPLHF
cdr3_nt: TGTGCCAGCAGACCCAGACGGACAGGAGGACCCTATAATTCACCCCTCCACTTT